This T cell receptor (beta chain) comes out of a study of Ad26.COV2.S vaccination and SARS-CoV-2 variants. Study-level findings and limits: Considerable breadth of spike-specific CD8+ and CD4+ T cell responses has reportedly been documented following vaccination. Quantification of TCR breadth and depth may have yielded underestimates of total T cell responses.

Regarding this clone: Its antigen is unknown.

Measured with immunoSEQ multiplex PCR; TCRdb has only the in-frame clones, and not every one. This repertoire shows roughly 150,000 clones, roughly 89% found once; its top ten account for approximately 5.1%. The CDR3 consists of 12 residues. V lost 5 bases and J lost 4, with 9 bases in between. Germline CDR1 and CDR2: GTSNPN and SVGIG (reference sequence). The J gene is TRBJ2-1, the V gene TRBV30, with a tentative D call TRBD1 (6 bases). The sequence came from a human donor who had recovered from COVID-19. Sample: peripheral blood, taken after recovery from COVID-19. CDR3 residues: CAWGDRYNEQFF. CDR3 sequence (DNA): TGTGCCTGGGGAGACAGGTACAATGAGCAGTTCTTC.